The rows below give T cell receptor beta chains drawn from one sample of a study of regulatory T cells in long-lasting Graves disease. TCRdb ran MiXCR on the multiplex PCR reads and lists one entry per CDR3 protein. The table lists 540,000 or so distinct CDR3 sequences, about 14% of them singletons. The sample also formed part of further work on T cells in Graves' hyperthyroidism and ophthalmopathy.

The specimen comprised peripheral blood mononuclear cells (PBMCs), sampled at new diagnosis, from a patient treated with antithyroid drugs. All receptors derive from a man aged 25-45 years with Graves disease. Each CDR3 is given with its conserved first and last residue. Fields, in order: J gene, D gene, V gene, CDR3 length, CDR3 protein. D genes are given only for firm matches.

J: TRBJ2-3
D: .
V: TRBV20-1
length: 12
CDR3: CSARTATDTQYF

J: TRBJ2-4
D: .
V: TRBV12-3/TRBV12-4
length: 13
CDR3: CASREKAKNIQYF

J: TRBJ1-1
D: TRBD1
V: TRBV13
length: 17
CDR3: CASSLERKGGLGTEAFF

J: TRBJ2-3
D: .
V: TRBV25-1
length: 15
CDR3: CASSGPWPSTDTQYF

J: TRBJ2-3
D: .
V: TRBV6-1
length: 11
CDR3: CASTWGDTQYF

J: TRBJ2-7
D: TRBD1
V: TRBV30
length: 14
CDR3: CAWSVGTGGDEQYF

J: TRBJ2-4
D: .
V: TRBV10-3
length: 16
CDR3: CAISDPRDRAKNIQYF

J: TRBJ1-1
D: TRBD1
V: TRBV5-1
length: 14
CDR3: CASSRGLENTEAFF

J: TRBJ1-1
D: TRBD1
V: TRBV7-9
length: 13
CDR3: CASSLSQGQEAFF

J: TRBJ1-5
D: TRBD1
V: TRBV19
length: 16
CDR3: CASSWTGTVNNQPQHF

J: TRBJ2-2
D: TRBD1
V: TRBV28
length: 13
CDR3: CASSLRDRGELFF

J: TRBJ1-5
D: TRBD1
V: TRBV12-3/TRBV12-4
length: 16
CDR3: CASSPQGAMGNQPQHF

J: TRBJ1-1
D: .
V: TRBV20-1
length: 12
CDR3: CSARRIPTEAFF

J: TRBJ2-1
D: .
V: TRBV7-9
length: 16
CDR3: CASSLIPGRRLGEQFF

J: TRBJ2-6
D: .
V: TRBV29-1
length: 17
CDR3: CSVDLGLANSGANVLTF

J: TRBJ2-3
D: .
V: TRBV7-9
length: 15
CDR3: CASSFLGGVTGTQYF